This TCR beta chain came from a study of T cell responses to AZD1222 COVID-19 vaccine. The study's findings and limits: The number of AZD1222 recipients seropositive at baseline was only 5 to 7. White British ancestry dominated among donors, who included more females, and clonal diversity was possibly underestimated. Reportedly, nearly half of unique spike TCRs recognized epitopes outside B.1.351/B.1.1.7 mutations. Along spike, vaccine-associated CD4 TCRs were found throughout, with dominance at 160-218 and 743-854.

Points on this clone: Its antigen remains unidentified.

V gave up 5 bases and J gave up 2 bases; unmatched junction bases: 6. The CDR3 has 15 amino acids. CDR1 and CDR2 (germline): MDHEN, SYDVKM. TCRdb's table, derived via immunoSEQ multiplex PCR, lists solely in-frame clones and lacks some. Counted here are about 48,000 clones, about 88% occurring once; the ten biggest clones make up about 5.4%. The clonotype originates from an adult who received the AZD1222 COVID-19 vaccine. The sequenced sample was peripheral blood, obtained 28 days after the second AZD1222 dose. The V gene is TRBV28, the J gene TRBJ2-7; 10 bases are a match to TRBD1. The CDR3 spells CASSDSGTGAYEQYF. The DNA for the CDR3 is TGTGCCAGCAGTGATTCCGGGACAGGGGCCTACGAGCAGTACTTC.